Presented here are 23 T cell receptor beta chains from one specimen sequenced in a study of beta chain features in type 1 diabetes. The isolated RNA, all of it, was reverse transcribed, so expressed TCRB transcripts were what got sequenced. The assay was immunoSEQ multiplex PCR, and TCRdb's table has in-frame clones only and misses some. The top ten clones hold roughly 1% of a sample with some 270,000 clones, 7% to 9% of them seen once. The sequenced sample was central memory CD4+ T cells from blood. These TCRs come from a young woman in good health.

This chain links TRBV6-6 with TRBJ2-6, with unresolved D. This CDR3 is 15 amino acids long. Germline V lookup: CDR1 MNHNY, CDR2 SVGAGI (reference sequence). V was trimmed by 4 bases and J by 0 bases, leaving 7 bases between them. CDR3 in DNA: TGTGCCAGCAGTTCGTATACCTCTGGGGCCAACGTCCTGACTTTC. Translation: CASSSYTSGANVLTF.

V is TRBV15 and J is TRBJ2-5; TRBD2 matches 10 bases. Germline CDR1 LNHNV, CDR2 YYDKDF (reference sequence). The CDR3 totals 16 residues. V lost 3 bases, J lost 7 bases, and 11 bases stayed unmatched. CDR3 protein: CATSSIGTSDRWTQYF. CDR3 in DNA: TGTGCCACCAGCAGTATCGGGACTAGCGATCGGTGGACCCAGTACTTC.

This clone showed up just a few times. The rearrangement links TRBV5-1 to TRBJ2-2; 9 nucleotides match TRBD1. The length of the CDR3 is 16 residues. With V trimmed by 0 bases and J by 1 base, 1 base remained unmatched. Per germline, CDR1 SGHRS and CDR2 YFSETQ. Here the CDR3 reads CASSLGTGVNTGELFF. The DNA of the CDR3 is TGCGCCAGCAGCTTGGGGACAGGGGTGAACACCGGGGAGCTGTTTTTT.

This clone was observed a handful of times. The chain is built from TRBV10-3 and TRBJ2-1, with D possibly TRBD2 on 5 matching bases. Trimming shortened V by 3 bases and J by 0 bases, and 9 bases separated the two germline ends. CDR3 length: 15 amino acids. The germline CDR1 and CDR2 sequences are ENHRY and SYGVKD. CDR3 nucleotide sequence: TGTGCCATCAGTGAAAGGGAGAGCTCCTACAATGAGCAGTTCTTC. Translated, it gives CAISERESSYNEQFF.

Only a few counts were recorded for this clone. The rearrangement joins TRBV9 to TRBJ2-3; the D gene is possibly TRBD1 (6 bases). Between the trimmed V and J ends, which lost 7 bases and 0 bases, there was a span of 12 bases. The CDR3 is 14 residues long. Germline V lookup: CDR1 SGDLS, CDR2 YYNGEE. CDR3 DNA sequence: TGTGCCAGCGGACGGACAGCTAGCACAGATACGCAGTATTTT. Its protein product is CASGRTASTDTQYF.

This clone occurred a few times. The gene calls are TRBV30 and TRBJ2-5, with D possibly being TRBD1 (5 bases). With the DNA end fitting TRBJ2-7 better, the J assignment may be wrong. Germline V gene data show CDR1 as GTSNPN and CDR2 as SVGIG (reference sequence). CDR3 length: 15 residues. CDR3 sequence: CAWIMVRQGFAEQYF. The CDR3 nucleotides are TGTGCCTGGATAATGGTTCGGCAGGGTTTCGCCGAGCAGTACTTC.

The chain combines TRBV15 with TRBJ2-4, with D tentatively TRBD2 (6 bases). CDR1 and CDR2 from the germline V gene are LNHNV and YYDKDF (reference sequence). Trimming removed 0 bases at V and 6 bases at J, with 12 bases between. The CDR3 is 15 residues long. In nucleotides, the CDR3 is TGTGCCACCAGCAGAGACGCCGGGACTGGAAACATTCAGTACTTC. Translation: CATSRDAGTGNIQYF.

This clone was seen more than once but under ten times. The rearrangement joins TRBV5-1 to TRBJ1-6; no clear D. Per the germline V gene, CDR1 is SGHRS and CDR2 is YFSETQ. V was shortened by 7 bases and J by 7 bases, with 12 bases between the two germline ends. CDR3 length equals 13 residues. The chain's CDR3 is CASHGDENSPLHF. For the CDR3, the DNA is TGCGCCAGCCACGGGGATGAGAATTCACCCCTCCACTTT.

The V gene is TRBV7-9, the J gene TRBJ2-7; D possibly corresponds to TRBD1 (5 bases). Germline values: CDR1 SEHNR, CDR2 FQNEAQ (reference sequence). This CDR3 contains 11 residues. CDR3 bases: TGTGCCAGCAGCTCCTTCAGGGTGTTCGCCGTC. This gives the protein CASSSFRVFAV.

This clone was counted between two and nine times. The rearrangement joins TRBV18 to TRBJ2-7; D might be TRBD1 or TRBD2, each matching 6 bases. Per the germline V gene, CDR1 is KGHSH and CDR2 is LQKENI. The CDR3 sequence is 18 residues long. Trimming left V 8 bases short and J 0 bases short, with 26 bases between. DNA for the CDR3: TGTGCCAGCATTAATCGAAGAGGGGGGATAAGCCCCTCCTACGAGCAGTACTTC. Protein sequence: CASINRRGGISPSYEQYF.

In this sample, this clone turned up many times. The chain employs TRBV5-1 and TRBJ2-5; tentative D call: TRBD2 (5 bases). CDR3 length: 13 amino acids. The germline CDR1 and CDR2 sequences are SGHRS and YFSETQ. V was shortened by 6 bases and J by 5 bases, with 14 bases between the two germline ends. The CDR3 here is CASNPGSSETQYF. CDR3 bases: TGCGCCAGCAATCCGGGGTCGAGCGAGACCCAGTACTTC. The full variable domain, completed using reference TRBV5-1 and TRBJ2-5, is KAGVTQTPRYLIKTRGQQVTLSCSPISGHRSVSWYQQTPGQGLQFLFEYFSETQRNKGNFPGRFSGRQFSNSRSEMNVSTLELGDSALYLCASNPGSSETQYFGPGTRLLVL.

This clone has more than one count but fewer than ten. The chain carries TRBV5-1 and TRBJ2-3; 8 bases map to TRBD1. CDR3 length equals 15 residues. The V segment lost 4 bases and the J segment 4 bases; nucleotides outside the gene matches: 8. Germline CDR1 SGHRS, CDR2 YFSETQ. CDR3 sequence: CASSHGQGWADTQYF. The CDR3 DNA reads TGCGCCAGCAGCCACGGACAGGGCTGGGCAGATACGCAGTATTTT.

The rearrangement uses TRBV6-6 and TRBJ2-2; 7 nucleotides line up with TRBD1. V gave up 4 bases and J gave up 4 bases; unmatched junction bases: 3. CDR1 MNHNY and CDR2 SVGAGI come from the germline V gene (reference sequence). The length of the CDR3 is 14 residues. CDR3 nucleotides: TGTGCCAGCAGTTCTACAGGGGCCACCGGGGAGCTGTTTTTT. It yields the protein CASSSTGATGELFF.

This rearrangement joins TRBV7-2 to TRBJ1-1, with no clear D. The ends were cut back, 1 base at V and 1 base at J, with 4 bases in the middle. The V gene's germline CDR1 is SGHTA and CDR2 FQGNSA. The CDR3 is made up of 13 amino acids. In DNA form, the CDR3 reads TGTGCCAGCAGCTTAGGGAAGAACACTGAAGCTTTCTTT. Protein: CASSLGKNTEAFF.

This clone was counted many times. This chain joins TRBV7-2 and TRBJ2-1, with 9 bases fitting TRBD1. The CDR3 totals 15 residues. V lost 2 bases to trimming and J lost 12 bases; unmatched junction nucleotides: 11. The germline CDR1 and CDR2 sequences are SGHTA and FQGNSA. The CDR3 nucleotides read TGTGCCAGCAGCTTACAGACAGGGGGATTGTCGTGGCAGTTCTTC. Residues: CASSLQTGGLSWQFF. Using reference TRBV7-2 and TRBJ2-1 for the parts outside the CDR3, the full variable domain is GAGVSQSPSNKVTEKGKDVELRCDPISGHTALYWYRQSLGQGLEFLIYFQGNSAPDKSGLPSDRFSAERTGGSVSTLTIQRTQQEDSAVYLCASSLQTGGLSWQFFGPGTRLTVL.

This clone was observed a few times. CDR3 region: CASSGETGIRETQYF. The CDR3 DNA is TGTGCCAGCAGTGGGGAGACGGGGATCCGGGAGACCCAGTACTTC. This chain links TRBV2 with TRBJ2-5, with TRBD2 as a possible D gene (5 bases). The germline V gene encodes CDR1 SNHLY and CDR2 FYNNEI. V lost 4 bases and J lost 5, with 17 bases in between. The CDR3 contains 15 residues.

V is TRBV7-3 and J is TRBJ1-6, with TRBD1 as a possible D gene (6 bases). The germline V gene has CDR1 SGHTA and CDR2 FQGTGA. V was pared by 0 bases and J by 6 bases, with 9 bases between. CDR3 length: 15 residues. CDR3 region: CASSLTGGVNSPLHF. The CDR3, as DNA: TGTGCCAGCAGCTTAACAGGGGGTGTTAATTCACCCCTCCACTTT.

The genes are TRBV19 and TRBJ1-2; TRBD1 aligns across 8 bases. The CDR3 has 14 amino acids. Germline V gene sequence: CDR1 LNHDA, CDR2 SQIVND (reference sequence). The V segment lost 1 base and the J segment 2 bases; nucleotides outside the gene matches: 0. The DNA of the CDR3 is TGTGCCAGTAGTATAGGGACAGGGAACTATGGCTACACCTTC. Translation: CASSIGTGNYGYTF.

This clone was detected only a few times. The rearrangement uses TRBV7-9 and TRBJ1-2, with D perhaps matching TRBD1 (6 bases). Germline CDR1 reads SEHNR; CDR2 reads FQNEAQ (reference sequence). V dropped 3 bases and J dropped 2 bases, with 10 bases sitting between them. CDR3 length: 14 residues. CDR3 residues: CASSFTGLNYGYTF. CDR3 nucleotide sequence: TGTGCCAGCAGCTTTACAGGGCTAAACTATGGCTACACCTTC.

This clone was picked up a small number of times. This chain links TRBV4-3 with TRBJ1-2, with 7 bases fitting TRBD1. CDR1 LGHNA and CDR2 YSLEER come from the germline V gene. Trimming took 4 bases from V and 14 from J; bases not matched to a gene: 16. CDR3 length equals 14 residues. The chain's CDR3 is CASSPGQRTMATTF. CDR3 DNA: TGCGCCAGCAGCCCGGGACAGAGGACTATGGCTACAACCTTC.

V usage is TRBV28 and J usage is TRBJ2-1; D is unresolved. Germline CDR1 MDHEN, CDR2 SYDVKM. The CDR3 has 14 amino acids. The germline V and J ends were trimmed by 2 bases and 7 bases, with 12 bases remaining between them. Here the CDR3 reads CASSLEARMNEQFF. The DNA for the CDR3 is TGTGCCAGCAGTTTAGAAGCCCGGATGAATGAGCAGTTCTTC.

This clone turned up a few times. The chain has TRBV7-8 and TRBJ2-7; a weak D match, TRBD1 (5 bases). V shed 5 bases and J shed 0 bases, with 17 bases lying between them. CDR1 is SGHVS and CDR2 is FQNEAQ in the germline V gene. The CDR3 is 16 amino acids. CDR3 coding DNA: TGTGCCAGCAGCCTCAGGCCAGGGTTGGGCTCCTACGAGCAGTACGTC. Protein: CASSLRPGLGSYEQYV.

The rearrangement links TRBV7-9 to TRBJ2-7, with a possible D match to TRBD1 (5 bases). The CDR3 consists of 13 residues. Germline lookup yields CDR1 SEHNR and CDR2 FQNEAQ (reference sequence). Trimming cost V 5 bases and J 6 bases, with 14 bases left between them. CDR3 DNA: TGTGCCAGCAGCCTCACAGGATCGGTCGAGCAGTACTTC. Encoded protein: CASSLTGSVEQYF. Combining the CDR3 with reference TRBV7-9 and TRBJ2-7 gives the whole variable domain DTGVSQNPRHKITKRGQNVTFRCDPISEHNRLYWYRQTLGQGPEFLTYFQNEAQLEKSRLLSDRFSAERPKGSFSTLEIQRTEQGDSAMYLCASSLTGSVEQYFGPGTRLTVT.